This is a list of T cell receptor beta chains from one sample in a study of identifying expanded T cells in peripheral blood. Assay used: immunoSEQ multiplex PCR; TCRdb lists only in-frame clones, some missing. The data show 100,000 to 150,000 clones, with 75% to 90% seen just once and more than 2.5% held by the top ten. The sequenced material came from blood. The receptors were sampled from a person aged 18 to 70 in good health. Both conserved end residues are part of each CDR3. A D gene is named only where the DNA matches it firmly. Expanded clones get a size class; other rows say once, few or many, or leave the size out.

TRBJ2-5,TRBV5-4,.,.,14,TGTGCCAGCAGCTTCCTTCCAGGACAAGAGACCCAGTACTTC,CASSFLPGQETQYF
TRBJ2-3,TRBV11-3,.,.,16,TGTGCCAGCAGCCGCCAACCGAGCGTCGGCACAGATACGCAGTATTTT,CASSRQPSVGTDTQYF
TRBJ1-6,TRBV9,.,.,17,TGTGCCAGCAGCGCATTCTCGGGGCAGGGTCTAAATTCACCCCTCCACTTT,CASSAFSGQGLNSPLHF
TRBJ1-2,TRBV30,once,.,14,TGTGCCTGGAAAGCTGGGCAGAACAACTATGGCTACACCTTC,CAWKAGQNNYGYTF
TRBJ2-1,TRBV6-5,.,TRBD2,13,TGTGCCAGCAGTTACTCCCGGGGGGGCCAGGAGTTCTTC,CASSYSRGGQEFF
TRBJ1-6,TRBV18,once,.,12,TGTGCCAGCTCAACGGGAAATTCACCCCTCCACTTT,CASSTGNSPLHF
TRBJ1-1,TRBV10-3,.,.,13,TGTGCCATCCGTGACTTAACGAACACTGAAGCTTTCTTT,CAIRDLTNTEAFF
TRBJ1-1,TRBV19,.,.,13,TGTGCCAGTAGTCCGATAGGAAACACTGAAGCTTTCTTT,CASSPIGNTEAFF
TRBJ1-1,TRBV7-9,.,.,12,TGTGCCAGCAGCTACACGAACACTGAAGCTTTCTTT,CASSYTNTEAFF
TRBJ2-6,TRBV7-2,.,TRBD1,15,TGTGCCAGCAGCCGAGACAGGGCTGGGGCCAACGTCCTGACTTTC,CASSRDRAGANVLTF
TRBJ2-5,TRBV7-3,.,TRBD2,15,TGTGCCAGCGGTCTTAGCGGGCACAGTCAAGAGACCCAGTACTTC,CASGLSGHSQETQYF
TRBJ1-1,TRBV7-9,.,.,14,TGTGCCAGCAGCTTAGTAAGCATGGGCGGTGAAGCTTTCTTT,CASSLVSMGGEAFF
TRBJ1-4,TRBV4-3,.,TRBD1,15,TGCGCCAGCAGCCAAGCTGGGACAGGGGACGAAAAACTGTTTTTT,CASSQAGTGDEKLFF
TRBJ1-3,TRBV7-9,.,TRBD1,14,TGTGCCAGCAGCAGACAGGGGATGAGAAACACCATATATTTT,CASSRQGMRNTIYF
TRBJ1-2,TRBV14,.,.,14,TGTGCCAGCAGCCCCCCGGGGAGGATTTATGGCTACACCTTC,CASSPPGRIYGYTF
TRBJ1-1,TRBV7-9,.,TRBD1,14,TGTGCCAGCAGCTCGGGACAGGGTTTGGGTGAAGCTTTCTTT,CASSSGQGLGEAFF
TRBJ1-2,TRBV6-6,.,.,14,TGTGCCAGCAGTTTGGGGACCCAGGGGTATGGCTACACCTTC,CASSLGTQGYGYTF
TRBJ2-7,TRBV7-6,.,TRBD1,14,TGTGCCAGCAGCTCTACAGGGGGATCGGAGGAGCAGTACTTC,CASSSTGGSEEQYF
TRBJ1-2,TRBV7-2,.,TRBD1,18,TGTGCCAGCAGCTTAAGACGGGGGGACACGACAGGGAAGTATGGCTACACCTTC,CASSLRRGDTTGKYGYTF
TRBJ1-1,TRBV4-3,few,.,16,TGCGCCAGCAGGGCCGTATTGGGACTCCCGAACACTGAAGCTTTCTTT,CASRAVLGLPNTEAFF
TRBJ2-7,TRBV6-5,.,.,13,TGTGCCAGCAGTCGGACGGCACGGTACGAGCAGTACTTC,CASSRTARYEQYF
TRBJ2-5,TRBV25-1,.,.,12,TGTGCCAGCAGTGAATACCCCCAGACCCAGTACTTC,CASSEYPQTQYF
TRBJ1-2,TRBV27,.,.,15,TGTGCCAGCAGTTTATCACAGGGTGTCATGTATGGCTACACCTTC,CASSLSQGVMYGYTF
TRBJ2-5,TRBV11-2,.,.,15,TGTGCCAGCAGCTTAGATCCCGTAGGACAAGAGACCCAGTACTTC,CASSLDPVGQETQYF
TRBJ2-3,TRBV2,.,.,16,TGTGCCAGCAGTGATAGCTTGGGGTCACAAACGGATACGCAGTATTTT,CASSDSLGSQTDTQYF
TRBJ2-2,TRBV6-6,.,.,15,TGTGCCAGCAGCCCCCGACAGAGGGGCACCGGGGAGCTGTTTTTT,CASSPRQRGTGELFF
TRBJ1-2,TRBV19,.,.,18,TGTGCCAGTAAAATAAAGCACGCACCAGAGTACTTAGACTATGGCTACACCTTC,CASKIKHAPEYLDYGYTF
TRBJ1-2,TRBV7-2,.,.,12,TGTGCCAGCAGCTACCTCCAGATGGGCTACACCTTC,CASSYLQMGYTF
TRBJ1-6,TRBV7-9,once,.,14,TGTGCCAGCAGCTTAACCAGTAATAATTCACCCCTCCACTTT,CASSLTSNNSPLHF
TRBJ2-1,TRBV7-3,.,.,14,TGTGCCAGCAGCTTGGGCGGGGTTGTTAATGAGCAGTTCTTC,CASSLGGVVNEQFF
TRBJ1-6,TRBV19,few,.,16,TGTGCCAGTAGTGTACAGGGTGGGCTGCGGAATTCACCCCTCCACTTT,CASSVQGGLRNSPLHF
TRBJ1-4,TRBV7-9,.,.,15,TGTGCCAGCAGGTTGACGGGGGGCACTAATGAAAAACTGTTTTTT,CASRLTGGTNEKLFF
TRBJ1-1,TRBV6-1,.,.,12,TGTGCCAGCAGTGTCCAGGGTCTGGAAGCTTTCTTT,CASSVQGLEAFF
TRBJ2-7,TRBV11-2,.,.,14,TGTGCCAGCAGCCCCGGGACGCTTTCCTACGAGCAGTACTTC,CASSPGTLSYEQYF
TRBJ2-6,TRBV30,.,.,15,TGTGCCTGGACCAGGGGCCCCTCTGGGGCCAACGTCCTGACTTTC,CAWTRGPSGANVLTF
TRBJ1-4,TRBV6-5,.,TRBD1,13,TGTGCCAGCAGTTACACCACAGGGGTAAAACTGTTTTTT,CASSYTTGVKLFF
TRBJ1-6,TRBV19,.,.,17,TGTGCCAGTAGTATAGACAGAGGACGCTCCTATAATTCACCCCTCCACTTT,CASSIDRGRSYNSPLHF
TRBJ1-2,TRBV30,.,.,11,TGTGCCTGGTACAGGGATCGGGGCTACACCTTC,CAWYRDRGYTF
TRBJ1-2,TRBV11-2,.,.,17,TGTGCCAGCAGCCCAAAGGCGGGCTCCTGGAGTTCACGCGGCTACACCTTC,CASSPKAGSWSSRGYTF
TRBJ2-3,TRBV4-2,few,TRBD1,18,TGTGCCAGCAGCCACCTCCGGGGTGGCAGGGGGAGTGCAGATACGCAGTATTTT,CASSHLRGGRGSADTQYF
TRBJ2-5,TRBV5-6,.,.,13,TGTGCCAGCCGGACGGCCAACAAAGAGACCCAGTACTTC,CASRTANKETQYF
TRBJ1-1,TRBV9,few,.,12,TGTGCCAGCAGGGGGGTGAACACTGAAGCTTTCTTT,CASRGVNTEAFF
TRBJ1-1,TRBV19,few,TRBD1,15,TGTGCCAGTAGTTTCCAACAGGGGGCTGGCACTGAAGCTTTCTTT,CASSFQQGAGTEAFF
TRBJ1-2,TRBV28,.,.,12,TGTGCCAGCAGTTTGGGACCGTATGGCTACACCTTC,CASSLGPYGYTF
TRBJ1-1,TRBV7-9,.,TRBD1,14,TGTGCCAGCAGCTCCGGACAGGGGGTGAGTGAAGCTTTCTTT,CASSSGQGVSEAFF
TRBJ2-3,TRBV9,.,.,14,TGTGCCAGCAGCCCAGGGTGGGGGGCAGATACGCAGTATTTT,CASSPGWGADTQYF
TRBJ1-2,TRBV7-2,.,.,16,TGTGCCAGCAGCTATTATGACCGAGCTACTAACTATGGCTACACCTTC,CASSYYDRATNYGYTF
TRBJ2-3,TRBV5-6,.,.,16,TGCGCCAGCAGCTTGTCAGGGACATCTGGGACAGATACGCAGTATTTT,CASSLSGTSGTDTQYF
TRBJ2-5,TRBV5-8,few,TRBD1,14,TGTGCCAGCAGCTTCGGACAGGGATGGGAGACCCAGTACTTC,CASSFGQGWETQYF
TRBJ2-5,TRBV5-1,once,.,14,TGCGCCAGCAGCTTGGGGATCACCCAAGAGACCCAGTACTTC,CASSLGITQETQYF
TRBJ1-2,TRBV6-6,.,.,13,TGTGCCAGCAGTTACCCCGGATACTATGGCTACACCTTC,CASSYPGYYGYTF
TRBJ1-1,TRBV7-2,.,.,13,TGTGCCAGCAGCTTATCGCCTCGAGGTGAAGCTTTCTTT,CASSLSPRGEAFF
TRBJ1-5,TRBV4-1,.,.,14,TGCGCCAGCAGCCATCAGGAGGACAATCAGCCCCAGCATTTT,CASSHQEDNQPQHF
TRBJ1-6,TRBV11-2,.,TRBD1,16,TGTGCCAGCAGCCCAGGGGGGATCTCCTATAATTCACCCCTCCACTTT,CASSPGGISYNSPLHF
TRBJ2-7,TRBV19,few,.,14,TGTGCCAGTAGTATTTGGGCAGGCCCCTACGAGCAGTACTTC,CASSIWAGPYEQYF